This entry is about one T cell receptor (beta chain). Its antigen is not known. Other DNA sequences in the same sample also yield this CDR3. The table came from immunoSEQ multiplex PCR; TCRdb's copy has only in-frame clones and leaves some out. The profile shows 1.5 million to 2.5 million clones, about 95% of them singletons. The data belong to a study of shared clonotypes between healthy human individuals. Overall study findings and caveats: Generally, naive subsets came out with larger estimated richness than memory subsets. It was the non-shared clonotypes that had lower generation probabilities than clonotypes shared by all four donors.

Naivety among CD8 cells was defined by CD45RO negativity and positive CCR7 selection, thereby excluding terminally differentiated effector memory CD45RA+ cells. This receptor was identified in a young man in good health. Sequences were obtained from naive CD8+ T cells sorted from blood.

The CDR3: CASSPGQGPYEQYF. In DNA, the CDR3 is TGTGCCAGCAGCCCAGGACAGGGCCCCTACGAGCAGTACTTC. This chain uses TRBV7-6 with TRBJ2-7; 8 positions agree with TRBD1. Germline V gives CDR1 SGHVS, CDR2 FNYEAQ. The CDR3 loop spans 14 amino acids. Unmatched junction bases numbered 5, after V lost 5 bases and J lost 2 bases.